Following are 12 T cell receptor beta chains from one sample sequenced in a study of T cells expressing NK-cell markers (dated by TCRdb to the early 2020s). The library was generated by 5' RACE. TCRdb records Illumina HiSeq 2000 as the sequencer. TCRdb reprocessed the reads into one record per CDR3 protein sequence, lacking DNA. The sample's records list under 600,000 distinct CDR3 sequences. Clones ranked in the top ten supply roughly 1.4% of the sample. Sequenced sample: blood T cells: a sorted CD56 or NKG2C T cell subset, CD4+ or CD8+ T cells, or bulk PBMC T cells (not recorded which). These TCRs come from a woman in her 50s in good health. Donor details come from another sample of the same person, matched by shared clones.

CDR3: CASSQVPSSSYEQYF. The chain joins TRBV14 to TRBJ2-7; the TCRdb D gene call, TRBD2, has no DNA to confirm it. Germline values: CDR1 SGHDN, CDR2 FVKESK. This CDR3 region has 15 residues.

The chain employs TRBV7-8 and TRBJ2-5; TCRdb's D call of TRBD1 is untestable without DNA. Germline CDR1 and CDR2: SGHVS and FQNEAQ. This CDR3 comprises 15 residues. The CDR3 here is CASSQNEGRLETQYF.

CDR3 region: CASSVEVLGTSGYNEQFF. This chain connects TRBV9 to TRBJ2-1; TCRdb lists TRBD2, though no DNA is available to test this call. CDR1 SGDLS and CDR2 YYNGEE come from the germline V gene. This CDR3 has 18 amino acids.

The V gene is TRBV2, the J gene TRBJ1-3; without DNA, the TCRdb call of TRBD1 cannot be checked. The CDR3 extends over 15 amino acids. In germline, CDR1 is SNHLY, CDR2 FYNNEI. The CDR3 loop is CASSEVRVTGNTIYF.

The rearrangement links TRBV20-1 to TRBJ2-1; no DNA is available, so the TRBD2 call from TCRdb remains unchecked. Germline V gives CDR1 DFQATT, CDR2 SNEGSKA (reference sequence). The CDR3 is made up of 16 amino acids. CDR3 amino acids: CSARDLRRLGNNEQFF.

The CDR3 spells CSARGGTSGRLNEQYF. The V and J genes are TRBV20-1 and TRBJ2-7; TCRdb returns TRBD2, unconfirmable since there is no DNA. Germline-derived CDR1 and CDR2 are DFQATT and SNEGSKA (reference sequence). The CDR3 contains 16 residues.

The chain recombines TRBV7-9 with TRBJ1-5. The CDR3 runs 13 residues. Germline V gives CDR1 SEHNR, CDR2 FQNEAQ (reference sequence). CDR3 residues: CASSLASALPQHF.

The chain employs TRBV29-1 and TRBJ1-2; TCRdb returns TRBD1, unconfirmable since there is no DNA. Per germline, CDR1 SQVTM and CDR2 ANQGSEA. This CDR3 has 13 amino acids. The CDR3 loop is CSVGDRGLLDYTF.

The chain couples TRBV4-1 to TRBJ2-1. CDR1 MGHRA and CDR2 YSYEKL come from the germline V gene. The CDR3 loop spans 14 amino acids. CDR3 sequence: CASSQGEIPNEQFF.

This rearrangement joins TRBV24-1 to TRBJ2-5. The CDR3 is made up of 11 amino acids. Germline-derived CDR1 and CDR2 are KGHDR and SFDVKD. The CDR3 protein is CATSEQETQYF.

CDR3: CSARVPRANNQPQHF. The chain links TRBV20-1 to TRBJ1-5; TCRdb lists TRBD1, though no DNA is available to test this call. CDR3 length: 15 amino acids. Germline V lookup: CDR1 DFQATT, CDR2 SNEGSKA (reference sequence).

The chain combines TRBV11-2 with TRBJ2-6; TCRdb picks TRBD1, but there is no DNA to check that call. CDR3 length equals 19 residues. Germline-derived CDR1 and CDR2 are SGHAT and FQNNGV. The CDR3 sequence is CASSLSPPGQGSGANVLTF.